The 30 T cell receptor beta chains below were found in one sample sequenced in a study of beta chain features in type 1 diabetes. Antigen specificity for these receptors is unknown. TCRB transcripts that were expressed got sequenced, as all of the isolated RNA had been reverse transcribed. Only in-frame clones appear in the TCRdb table, and some are missing; sequencing was by immunoSEQ multiplex PCR. The data show roughly 180,000 clones, roughly 8% seen once. Study-wide findings and caveats: Among all four CD4+ subsets, Type 1 diabetes patients had TCRB CDR3s that were moderately but significantly shorter.

Sample: central memory CD4+ T cells from blood. These receptors were collected from a man between 18 and 29 years old with type 1 diabetes.

The chain combines TRBV14 with TRBJ2-2; perhaps TRBD1 as D (5 bases). This CDR3 comprises 17 residues. In germline, CDR1 is SGHDN, CDR2 FVKESK. V was clipped by 4 bases and J by 2 bases, with 17 bases between them. The CDR3 DNA reads as TGTGCCAGCAGCCTACGTCGTGACAGTCTTAACACCGGGGAGCTGTTTTTT. Translated, it gives CASSLRRDSLNTGELFF.

The J gene is TRBJ2-7, the V gene TRBV7-2, with 10 bases fitting TRBD2. The junction had 7 bases not matched to a gene; V was cut back by 5 bases and J by 6 bases. Germline V gene lookup returns CDR1 SGHTA and CDR2 FQGNSA. The CDR3 is 14 residues long. The CDR3 coding sequence is TGTGCCAGCAGCACGGGACTAGCGCCTCGCGAGCAGTACTTC. Translation: CASSTGLAPREQYF.

This chain connects TRBV18 to TRBJ2-7; 8 positions match TRBD2. The germline CDR1 and CDR2 sequences are KGHSH and LQKENI. The CDR3 length is 15 residues. The V and J ends lost 8 bases and 5 bases, in that order; junction bases with no gene match: 14. This chain's CDR3 is CASPSTHGGAHEQYF. The DNA of the CDR3 is TGTGCCAGCCCGTCCACTCACGGGGGGGCCCACGAGCAGTACTTC.

Regarding this clone: Mismatch with germline at one junction end may stem from a read error. The V call is TRBV7-2, the J call TRBJ2-5; no reliable D call. Germline assignment: CDR1 SGHTA and CDR2 FQGNSA. CDR3 length: 13 residues. Here the CDR3 DNA reads TGCGCCAGCAGCCAAGATTCCTCTACGACCCAGTACTTC. Its protein is CASSQDSSTTQYF.

The V gene is TRBV2, the J gene TRBJ2-5; 9 positions match TRBD2. Looked up from germline, CDR1 is SNHLY and CDR2 is FYNNEI. V was pared by 4 bases and J by 1 base, with 7 bases of the junction left unmatched. There are 16 residues in the CDR3. CDR3 in amino acids: CASSGTSDPLQETQYF. In DNA, the CDR3 is TGTGCCAGCAGTGGGACTAGCGACCCTCTCCAAGAGACCCAGTACTTC. Filled out from reference TRBV2 and TRBJ2-5, the complete variable domain reads EPEVTQTPSHQVTQMGQEVILRCVPISNHLYFYWYRQILGQKVEFLVSFYNNEISEKSEIFDDQFSVERPDGSNFTLKIRSTKLEDSAMYFCASSGTSDPLQETQYFGPGTRLLVL.

This chain uses TRBV29-1 with TRBJ1-5; the D gene is possibly TRBD1 (6 bases). The CDR3 has 12 residues. Germline lookup yields CDR1 SQVTM and CDR2 ANQGSEA. CDR3 DNA: TGCGCGGGGGGCGATCCTGGGCAGCCCCAGCATTTT. Translating it yields CAGGDPGQPQHF.

The sample holds a few counts of this clone. The chain couples TRBV6-6 to TRBJ2-2; the D gene is possibly TRBD2 (7 bases). Trimming shortened V by 8 bases and J by 4 bases, and 20 bases separated the two germline ends. The length of the CDR3 is 16 residues. Germline V gene sequence: CDR1 MNHNY, CDR2 SVGAGI (reference sequence). The CDR3 DNA reads as TGTGCCAGCGGTGGCCGGGGGGCCTCCTTCACCGGGGAGCTGTTTTTT. It specifies CASGGRGASFTGELFF.

The count of this clone is one. The chain is built from TRBV6-1 and TRBJ1-1; D possibly corresponds to TRBD1 (6 bases). V dropped 2 bases and J dropped 10 bases, with 14 bases sitting between them. Germline lookup yields CDR1 MNHNS and CDR2 SASEGT. The CDR3 runs to 13 residues. CDR3 sequence reads: CASSEYMGAGAFF. The CDR3 DNA reads as TGTGCCAGCAGTGAATACATGGGGGCCGGAGCTTTCTTT.

This chain connects TRBV6-5 to TRBJ1-3; TRBD1 matches at 7 bases. V was pared by 11 bases and J by 2 bases, with 6 bases of the junction left unmatched. The germline V gene has CDR1 MNHEY and CDR2 SVGAGI. The CDR3 consists of 13 residues. The CDR3 DNA sequence: TGTGCCGTGAGGGGGCGACCTGGAAACACCATATATTTT. The encoded protein is CAVRGRPGNTIYF.

This clone was found a few times. Other DNA variants within this sample encode the same CDR3. The gene calls are TRBV4-2 and TRBJ2-1; TRBD2 matches 8 bases. The CDR3 is 17 residues long. CDR1 is LGHNA, CDR2 YNFKEQ, per germline. J gave up 0 bases and V 3 bases, and 7 bases lay outside the gene matches. As DNA, the CDR3 is TGTGCCAGCAGCCAGGAACCCAGCGGGAGCTCCTACAATGAGCAGTTCTTC. Its protein is CASSQEPSGSSYNEQFF.

The J gene is TRBJ1-1, the V gene TRBV2; a weak D match, TRBD1 (6 bases). V was cut by 1 base and J by 3 bases, with 6 bases left in between. Germline values: CDR1 SNHLY, CDR2 FYNNEI. CDR3 length equals 13 residues. The CDR3 sequence is CASSEDRDTEAFF. The CDR3, as DNA: TGTGCCAGCAGTGAAGACAGGGACACTGAAGCTTTCTTT.

The chain links TRBV19 to TRBJ2-2; 10 nucleotides align to TRBD1. Looked up from germline, CDR1 is LNHDA and CDR2 is SQIVND (reference sequence). Germline trimming cut 1 base from V and 6 bases from J; bases unmatched to any gene: 8. This CDR3 region has 17 residues. CDR3 loop: CASSIGSKGQGAGELFF. The CDR3 DNA reads as TGTGCCAGTAGTATAGGGAGCAAAGGACAGGGGGCCGGGGAGCTGTTTTTT.

The chain recombines TRBV28 with TRBJ2-7; 7 positions match TRBD1. V lost 7 bases to trimming and J lost 3 bases; unmatched junction nucleotides: 9. This CDR3 contains 14 residues. Germline values: CDR1 MDHEN, CDR2 SYDVKM. CDR3 in DNA: TGTGCCAGCACCTTGGGACAGACCCACTACGAGCAGTACTTC. This translates into CASTLGQTHYEQYF.

Concerning this clone: This CDR3 is also generated by other DNA sequences in the sample. CDR3 residues: CASSFQRGNEQFF. In nucleotides, the CDR3 is TGTGCCAGCAGCTTCCAACGGGGCAATGAGCAGTTCTTC. The chain is built from TRBV13 and TRBJ2-1, with a weak D call TRBD2 (5 bases). The CDR3 has 13 residues. Trimming cost V 3 bases and J 6 bases, with 9 bases left between them. Germline CDR1 reads PRHDT; CDR2 reads FYEKMQ (reference sequence). The full variable domain, rest sourced from reference TRBV13 and TRBJ2-1, is AAGVIQSPRHLIKEKRETATLKCYPIPRHDTVYWYQQGPGQDPQFLISFYEKMQSDKGSIPDRFSAQQFSDYHSELNMSSLELGDSALYFCASSFQRGNEQFFGPGTRLTVL.

V usage is TRBV30 and J usage is TRBJ2-3; the match to TRBD2 covers 11 bases. Per germline, CDR1 GTSNPN and CDR2 SVGIG (reference sequence). The CDR3 extends over 12 amino acids. V was pared by 2 bases and J by 15 bases, with 7 bases of the junction left unmatched. In nucleotides, the CDR3 is TGTGCCTGGAGTCGAGGGACTAGCGGAGGATATTTT. Amino acid sequence: CAWSRGTSGGYF.

This clone was recorded a few times. The chain couples TRBV6-6 to TRBJ2-1; D is ambiguous. Trimming removed 4 bases at V and 3 bases at J, with 4 bases between. CDR3 length: 12 residues. Germline values: CDR1 MNHNY, CDR2 SVGAGI (reference sequence). CDR3 bases: TGTGCCAGCAGTTCTCGCTACAATGAGCAGTTCTTC. Translating it yields CASSSRYNEQFF.

The genes are TRBV5-4 and TRBJ1-2, with 7 bases aligning to TRBD1. Unmatched junction bases numbered 5, after V lost 5 bases and J lost 1 base. Germline assignment: CDR1 SGHNT and CDR2 YYREEE (reference sequence). The CDR3 loop spans 14 amino acids. The CDR3 DNA is TGTGCCAGCAGTCCCGGGACAGATAACTATGGCTACACCTTC. Protein: CASSPGTDNYGYTF.

The sample holds a few counts of this clone. The V call is TRBV5-6, the J call TRBJ2-5; TRBD2 aligns across 7 bases. V gave up 3 bases and J gave up 4 bases; unmatched junction bases: 6. The CDR3 spans 14 residues. Germline-derived CDR1 and CDR2 are SGHDT and YYEEEE. The CDR3 is CASSWEGLIETQYF. CDR3 DNA: TGTGCCAGCAGCTGGGAGGGACTGATAGAGACCCAGTACTTC.

The table lists this clone with a few counts. The chain joins TRBV19 to TRBJ2-4; 10 bases match TRBD1. V gave up 5 bases and J gave up 0 bases; unmatched junction bases: 7. Germline CDR1 LNHDA, CDR2 SQIVND (reference sequence). This CDR3 has 17 residues. This chain's CDR3 is CASSFGTGVLAKNIQYF. Here the CDR3 DNA reads TGTGCCAGTAGTTTCGGGACAGGGGTGCTAGCCAAAAACATTCAGTACTTC.

Of note for this clone: The sample carries other DNA sequences with the same CDR3. The CDR3, as DNA: TGTGCCAGCAGTTCCCAGGGAGAGACCCAGTACTTC. Its protein product is CASSSQGETQYF. This chain links TRBV6-5 with TRBJ2-5, with a possible D match to TRBD1 (5 bases). The germline V gene encodes CDR1 MNHEY and CDR2 SVGAGI. V gave up 4 bases and J gave up 4 bases, with 7 bases separating them. The length of the CDR3 is 12 residues.

CDR3 region: CASSSRTSGNTGELFF. The CDR3 nucleotides read TGTGCCAGCAGCTCCCGGACTAGCGGGAACACCGGGGAGCTGTTTTTT. V usage is TRBV5-4 and J usage is TRBJ2-2; 10 positions agree with TRBD2. Germline assignment: CDR1 SGHNT and CDR2 YYREEE (reference sequence). Losses at the gene ends were 3 bases for V and 1 base for J; bases not matched to a gene: 3. The CDR3 length is 16 residues.

The V and J genes are TRBV5-4 and TRBJ2-5; TRBD2 aligns across 7 bases. CDR1 and CDR2 from the germline V gene are SGHNT and YYREEE (reference sequence). Trimming at V came to 5 bases and at J to 2 bases, leaving 3 bases not matched to a gene. This CDR3 comprises 13 residues. CDR3 sequence reads: CASRREAQETQYF. DNA of the CDR3: TGTGCCAGCAGACGGGAGGCTCAAGAGACCCAGTACTTC. Together with reference TRBV5-4 and TRBJ2-5, the CDR3 gives the full variable domain: ETGVTQSPTHLIKTRGQQVTLRCSSQSGHNTVSWYQQALGQGPQFIFQYYREEENGRGNFPPRFSGLQFPNYSSELNVNALELDDSALYLCASRREAQETQYFGPGTRLLVL.

In this sample, this clone turned up a few times. The rearrangement uses TRBV19 and TRBJ2-1, with TRBD2 matching 9 bases. This CDR3 has 17 residues. The germline V gene has CDR1 LNHDA and CDR2 SQIVND (reference sequence). The junction had 13 bases not matched to a gene; V was cut back by 4 bases and J by 6 bases. As DNA, the CDR3 is TGTGCCAGTAGTAAGGCCCCGGGACTAGCAAGTCTCAATGAGCAGTTCTTC. This sequence encodes CASSKAPGLASLNEQFF.

The rearrangement joins TRBV19 to TRBJ2-5; TRBD1 is a possible D gene (5 bases). The CDR3 extends over 15 amino acids. V lost 3 bases and J lost 3, with 14 bases in between. CDR1 is LNHDA, CDR2 SQIVND, per germline (reference sequence). CDR3 in DNA: TGTGCCAGTAGTATCGTCAGAAACAGGAAAGAGACCCAGTACTTC. The encoded protein is CASSIVRNRKETQYF. Using reference TRBV19 and TRBJ2-5 for the parts outside the CDR3, the full variable domain is DGGITQSPKYLFRKEGQNVTLSCEQNLNHDAMYWYRQDPGQGLRLIYYSQIVNDFQKGDIAEGYSVSREKKESFPLTVTSAQKNPTAFYLCASSIVRNRKETQYFGPGTRLLVL.

The V call is TRBV11-3, the J call TRBJ2-1; 8 bases agree with TRBD1. CDR1 and CDR2 from the germline V gene are SGHNT and YENEEA. The junction had 3 bases not matched to a gene; V was cut back by 5 bases and J by 0 bases. The CDR3 contains 15 residues. The CDR3 sequence is CASSAGQGSYNEQFF. CDR3 bases: TGTGCCAGCAGCGCAGGACAGGGCTCCTACAATGAGCAGTTCTTC.

The rearrangement joins TRBV11-2 to TRBJ1-4, with 7 bases that match TRBD1. Germline V gives CDR1 SGHAT, CDR2 FQNNGV. The CDR3 has 17 amino acids. Germline trimming cut 4 bases from V and 0 bases from J; bases unmatched to any gene: 8. The CDR3 sequence: CASSSGTAVTTNEKLFF. CDR3 coding DNA: TGTGCCAGCAGCTCCGGGACAGCAGTTACAACTAATGAAAAACTGTTTTTT.

The chain is built from TRBV2 and TRBJ2-7, with 9 bases lining up with TRBD2. The CDR3 is 17 amino acids. Germline V CDR1 and CDR2: SNHLY, FYNNEI. J lost 6 bases, V lost 3 bases, and 15 bases had no gene match. The CDR3 region is CASSDGFASGVYLEQYF. CDR3 nucleotides: TGTGCCAGCAGTGATGGTTTCGCTAGCGGGGTTTACCTCGAGCAGTACTTC.

The chain combines TRBV18 with TRBJ2-7, with TRBD1 identical over 7 bases. This CDR3 has 15 amino acids. Looked up from germline, CDR1 is KGHSH and CDR2 is LQKENI. V was pared by 5 bases and J by 0 bases, with 7 bases of the junction left unmatched. CDR3 DNA sequence: TGTGCCAGCTCAAAGACAGGGTTTAACTCCTACGAGCAGTACTTC. Translated: CASSKTGFNSYEQYF.

This clone has just a few counts. The same CDR3 can be traced to other DNA sequences in this sample. V is TRBV5-6 and J is TRBJ2-5; 7 bases map to TRBD1. V gave up 2 bases and J gave up 4 bases; unmatched junction bases: 5. CDR3 length: 14 residues. Germline values: CDR1 SGHDT, CDR2 YYEEEE. The CDR3 region is CASSLRQGGETQYF. CDR3 in DNA: TGTGCCAGCAGCTTAAGACAGGGTGGAGAGACCCAGTACTTC.

This clone was counted only a few times. The genes are TRBV10-1 and TRBJ2-7, with a possible D match to TRBD1 (5 bases). The ends were cut back, 8 bases at V and 10 bases at J, with 21 bases in the middle. Germline CDR1 WNHNN, CDR2 SYGVQD (reference sequence). The CDR3 runs to 13 residues. The CDR3 reads CASSLNPQDIQYF. DNA of the CDR3: TGCGCCAGCTCATTGAATCCTCAGGACATACAGTACTTC.